The entry that follows covers one T cell receptor beta chain sequence. The antigen is undetermined. Through a sample-barcoded 5' primer and a J-beta primer mix, a second PCR was run for roughly 7 to 11 cycles. TCRdb processed the 5' RACE reads anew with MiXCR; each CDR3 protein has one entry. The sample shows hundreds of thousands of distinct CDR3 sequences, around 38% of them seen only once. This specimen belongs to a study of blood T cells in healthy people across ages. Findings and limits, study-wide: Per million T cells, the diversity of TCR beta decreased roughly linearly as age advanced.

Caucasian individuals from Russia who were healthy and aged about 6 to 95 acted as donors. V lost 4 bases and J lost 5; bases outside the gene matches: 2. Germline V CDR1 and CDR2: SQVTM, ANQGSEA. CDR3 length: 13 amino acids. Sequencing input: blood. The receptor comes from an elderly man in good health. The gene calls are TRBV29-1 and TRBJ2-7; 13 bases are shared with TRBD2. The CDR3 protein is CSVGTSGSNEQYF. In nucleotides, the CDR3 is TGCAGCGTTGGGACTAGCGGGAGCAACGAGCAGTACTTC.